This TCR beta chain was sequenced for a study of early T cells in non-severe SARS-CoV-2 infection. The overall study: Sequencing was performed on bulk RNA from unsorted whole blood, leaving chains unpaired.

At least ten counts were recorded for this clonotype. The antigen remains undetermined. Individually, cDNA molecules had unique molecular identifiers attached to them. TCRdb recomputed calls from the 5' RACE reads with MiXCR, one row per CDR3 protein. The repertoire consists of about 28,000 distinct CDR3 sequences, with about 4.6% occurring once and the leading ten covering less than 6%. Trimming pared 5 bases from V and 4 bases from J, leaving 17 bases between. Germline lookup yields CDR1 SGHTA and CDR2 FQGTGA. The CDR3 is 15 amino acids. The study's findings and limits: The study's VDJdb matching favored anti-spike CD8 responses and missed private and CD4 specificities.

This clonotype was obtained from an adult who was a healthcare worker with PCR-confirmed SARS-CoV-2 infection or an uninfected control (not recorded which). The sample was whole blood, taken at baseline. The chain is built from TRBV7-3 and TRBJ2-5; D may correspond to TRBD1 or TRBD2 (5 bases each). The CDR3, as DNA: TGTGCCAGCAGCCCAGGGTCGGGGATAGTAGAGACCCAGTACTTC. Its protein product is CASSPGSGIVETQYF. Supplemented by reference TRBV7-3 and TRBJ2-5, the full variable domain reads GAGVSQTPSNKVTEKGKYVELRCDPISGHTALYWYRQSLGQGPEFLIYFQGTGAADDSGLPNDRFFAVRPEGSVSTLKIQRTERGDSAVYLCASSPGSGIVETQYFGPGTRLLVL.